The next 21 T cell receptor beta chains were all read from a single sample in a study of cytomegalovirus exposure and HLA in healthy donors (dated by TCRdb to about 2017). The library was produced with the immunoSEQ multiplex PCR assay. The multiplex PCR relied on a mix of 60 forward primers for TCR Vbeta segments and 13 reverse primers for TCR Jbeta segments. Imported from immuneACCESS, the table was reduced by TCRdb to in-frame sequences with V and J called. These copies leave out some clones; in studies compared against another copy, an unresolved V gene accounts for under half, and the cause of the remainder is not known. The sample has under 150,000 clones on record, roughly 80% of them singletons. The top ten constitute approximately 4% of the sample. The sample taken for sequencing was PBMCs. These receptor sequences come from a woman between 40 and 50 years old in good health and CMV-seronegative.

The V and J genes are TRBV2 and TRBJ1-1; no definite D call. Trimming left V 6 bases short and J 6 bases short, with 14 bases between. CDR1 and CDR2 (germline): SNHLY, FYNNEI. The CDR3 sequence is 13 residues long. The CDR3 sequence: CASRLKRTAEAFF. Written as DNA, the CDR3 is TGTGCCAGCAGACTGAAGAGAACCGCTGAAGCTTTCTTT.

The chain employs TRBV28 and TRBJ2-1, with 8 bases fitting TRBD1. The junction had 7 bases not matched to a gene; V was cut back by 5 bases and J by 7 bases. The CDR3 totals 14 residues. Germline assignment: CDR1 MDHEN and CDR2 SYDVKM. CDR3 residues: CASSPWTGKNEQFF. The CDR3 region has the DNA TGTGCCAGCAGTCCCTGGACAGGGAAGAATGAGCAGTTCTTC.

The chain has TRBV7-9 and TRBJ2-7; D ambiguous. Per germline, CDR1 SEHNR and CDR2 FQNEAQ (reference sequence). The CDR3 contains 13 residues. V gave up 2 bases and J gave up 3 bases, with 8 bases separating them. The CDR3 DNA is TGTGCCAGCAGCTTATCAAGAGACTACGAGCAGTACTTC. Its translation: CASSLSRDYEQYF.

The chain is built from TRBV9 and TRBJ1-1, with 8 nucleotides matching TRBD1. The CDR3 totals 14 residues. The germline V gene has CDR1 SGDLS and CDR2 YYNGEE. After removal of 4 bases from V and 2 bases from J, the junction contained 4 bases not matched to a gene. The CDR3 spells CASSKGQDNTEAFF. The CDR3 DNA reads TGTGCCAGCAGCAAGGGACAGGATAACACTGAAGCTTTCTTT. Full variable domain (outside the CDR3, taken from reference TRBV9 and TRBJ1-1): DSGVTQTPKHLITATGQRVTLRCSPRSGDLSVYWYQQSLDQGLQFLIQYYNGEERAKGNILERFSAQQFPDLHSELNLSSLELGDSALYFCASSKGQDNTEAFFGQGTRLTVV.

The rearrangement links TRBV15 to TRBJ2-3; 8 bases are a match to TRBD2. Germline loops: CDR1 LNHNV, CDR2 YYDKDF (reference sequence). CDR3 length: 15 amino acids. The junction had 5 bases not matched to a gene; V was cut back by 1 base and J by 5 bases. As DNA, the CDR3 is TGTGCCACCAGCAGAGTCTCGGGAGGGGAAGATACGCAGTATTTT. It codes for CATSRVSGGEDTQYF.

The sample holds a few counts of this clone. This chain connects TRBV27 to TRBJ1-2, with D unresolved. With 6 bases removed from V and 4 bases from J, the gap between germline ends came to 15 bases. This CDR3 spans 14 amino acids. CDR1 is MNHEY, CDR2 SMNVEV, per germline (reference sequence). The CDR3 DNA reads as TGTGCCAGCAGAGACCTAGGTACATCCTATGGCTACACCTTC. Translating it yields CASRDLGTSYGYTF.

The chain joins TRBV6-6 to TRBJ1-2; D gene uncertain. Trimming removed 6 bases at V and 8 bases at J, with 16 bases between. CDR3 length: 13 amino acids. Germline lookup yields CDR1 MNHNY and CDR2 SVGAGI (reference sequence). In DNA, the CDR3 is TGTGCCAGCAGACCCCTAGGCATCCAGGGCTACACCTTC. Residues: CASRPLGIQGYTF.

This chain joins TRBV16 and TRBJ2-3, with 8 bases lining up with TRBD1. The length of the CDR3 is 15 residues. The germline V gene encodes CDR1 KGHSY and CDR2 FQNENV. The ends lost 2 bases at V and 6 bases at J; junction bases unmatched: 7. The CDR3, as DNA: TGTGCCAGCAGCCAACTGTGGACAGGGTCGGATACGCAGTATTTT. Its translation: CASSQLWTGSDTQYF.

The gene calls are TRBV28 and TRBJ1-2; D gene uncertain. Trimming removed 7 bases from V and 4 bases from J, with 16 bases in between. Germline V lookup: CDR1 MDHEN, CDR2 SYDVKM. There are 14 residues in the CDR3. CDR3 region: CASMNLGRRYGYTF. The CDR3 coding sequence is TGTGCCAGCATGAACTTGGGCCGGCGCTATGGCTACACCTTC.

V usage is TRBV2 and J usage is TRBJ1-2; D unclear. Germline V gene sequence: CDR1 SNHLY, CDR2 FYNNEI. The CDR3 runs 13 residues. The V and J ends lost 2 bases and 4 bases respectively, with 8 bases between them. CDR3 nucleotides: TGTGCCAGCAGTGAAACAGAAACCTATGGCTACACCTTC. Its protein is CASSETETYGYTF. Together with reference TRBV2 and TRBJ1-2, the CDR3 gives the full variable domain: EPEVTQTPSHQVTQMGQEVILRCVPISNHLYFYWYRQILGQKVEFLVSFYNNEISEKSEIFDDQFSVERPDGSNFTLKIRSTKLEDSAMYFCASSETETYGYTFGSGTRLTVV.

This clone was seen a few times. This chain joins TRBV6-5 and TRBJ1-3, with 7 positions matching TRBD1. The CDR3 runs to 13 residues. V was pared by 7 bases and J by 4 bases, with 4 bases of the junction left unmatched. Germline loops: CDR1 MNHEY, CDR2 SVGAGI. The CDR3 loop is CASTRTGGNTIYF. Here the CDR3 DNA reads TGTGCCAGCACTAGGACAGGAGGAAACACCATATATTTT.

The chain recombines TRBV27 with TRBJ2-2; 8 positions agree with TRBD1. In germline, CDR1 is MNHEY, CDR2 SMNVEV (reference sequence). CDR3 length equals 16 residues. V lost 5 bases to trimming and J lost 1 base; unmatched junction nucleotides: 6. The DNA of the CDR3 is TGTGCCAGCAGTCCTCGGACAGGGAGGAACACCGGGGAGCTGTTTTTT. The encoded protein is CASSPRTGRNTGELFF.

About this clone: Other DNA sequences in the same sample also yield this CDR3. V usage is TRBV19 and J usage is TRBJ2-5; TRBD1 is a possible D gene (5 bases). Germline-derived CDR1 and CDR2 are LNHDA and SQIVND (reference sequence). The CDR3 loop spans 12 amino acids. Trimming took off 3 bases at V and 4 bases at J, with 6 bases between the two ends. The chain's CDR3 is CASSIQGETQYF. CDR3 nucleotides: TGTGCCAGTAGTATTCAGGGAGAGACCCAGTACTTC.

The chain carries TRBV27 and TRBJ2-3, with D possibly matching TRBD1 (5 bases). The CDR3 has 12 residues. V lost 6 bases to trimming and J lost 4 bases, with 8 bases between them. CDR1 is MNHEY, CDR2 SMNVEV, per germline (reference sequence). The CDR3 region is CASRQGADTQYF. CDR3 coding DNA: TGTGCCAGCAGGCAGGGTGCAGATACGCAGTATTTT.

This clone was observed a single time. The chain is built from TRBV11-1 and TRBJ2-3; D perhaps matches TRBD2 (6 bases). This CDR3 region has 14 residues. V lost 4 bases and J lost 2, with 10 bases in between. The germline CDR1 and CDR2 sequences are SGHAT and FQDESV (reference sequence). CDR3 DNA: TGTGCCAGCAGCTGGGCGGGGAACACAGATACGCAGTATTTT. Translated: CASSWAGNTDTQYF.

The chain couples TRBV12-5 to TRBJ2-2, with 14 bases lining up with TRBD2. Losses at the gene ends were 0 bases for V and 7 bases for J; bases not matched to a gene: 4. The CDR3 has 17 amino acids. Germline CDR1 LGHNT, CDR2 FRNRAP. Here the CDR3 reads CASGLVGTSGSIGELFF. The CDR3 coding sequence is TGTGCTAGTGGTTTGGTCGGGACTAGCGGGAGTATCGGGGAGCTGTTTTTT.

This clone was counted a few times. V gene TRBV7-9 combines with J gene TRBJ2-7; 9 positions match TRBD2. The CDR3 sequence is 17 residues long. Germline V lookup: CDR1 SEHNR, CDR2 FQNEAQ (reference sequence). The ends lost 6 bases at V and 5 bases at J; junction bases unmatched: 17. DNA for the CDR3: TGTGCCAGCAGTCCGCCGCAGGGGACCGCGGGGGGGCACGAGCAGTACTTC. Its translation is CASSPPQGTAGGHEQYF.

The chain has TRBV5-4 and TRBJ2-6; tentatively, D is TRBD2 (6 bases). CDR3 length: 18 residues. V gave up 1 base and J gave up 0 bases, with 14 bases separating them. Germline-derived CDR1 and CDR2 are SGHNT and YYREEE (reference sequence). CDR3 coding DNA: TGTGCCAGCAGCTTGCCTACTAGCCTCCACTCTGGGGCCAACGTCCTGACTTTC. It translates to CASSLPTSLHSGANVLTF.

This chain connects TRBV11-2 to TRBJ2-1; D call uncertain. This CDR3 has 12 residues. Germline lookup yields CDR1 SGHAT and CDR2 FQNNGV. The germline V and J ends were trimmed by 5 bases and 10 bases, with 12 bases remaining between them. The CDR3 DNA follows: TGTGCCAGCAGCCGCCCCTCTAGGGAGCAGTTCTTC. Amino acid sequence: CASSRPSREQFF.

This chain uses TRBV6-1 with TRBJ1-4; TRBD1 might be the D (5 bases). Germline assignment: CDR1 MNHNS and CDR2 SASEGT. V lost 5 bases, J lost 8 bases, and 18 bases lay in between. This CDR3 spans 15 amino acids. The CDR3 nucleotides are TGTGCCAGCAGTCCAAGGGGAAGGGTAGAGGAAAAACTGTTTTTT. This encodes CASSPRGRVEEKLFF.

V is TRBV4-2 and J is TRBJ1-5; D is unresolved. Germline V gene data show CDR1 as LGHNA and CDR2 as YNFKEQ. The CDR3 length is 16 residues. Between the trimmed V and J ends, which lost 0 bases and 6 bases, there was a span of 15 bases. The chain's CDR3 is CASSQDRRGATQPQHF. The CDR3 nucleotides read TGTGCCAGCAGCCAAGATCGACGAGGTGCGACTCAGCCCCAGCATTTT.